The source of this T cell receptor (beta chain) is a study of control samples from healthy donors and cancer patients. V shed 4 bases, J shed 1 base, and the junction held 9 bases outside the gene matches. The germline V gene has CDR1 SGHRS and CDR2 YFSETQ. This CDR3 is built from 16 residues. Assay: immunoSEQ multiplex PCR; the TCRdb copy retains only in-frame clones and omits some. The sample lists over 100,000 clones; 88% were seen once. This chain joins TRBV5-1 and TRBJ1-2, with TRBD1 matching over 8 bases. This TCR came from a man in his forties or fifties in good health. Sequencing was done on a sample of blood. Here the CDR3 reads CASSPDRGRGNYGYTF. In DNA, the CDR3 is TGCGCCAGCAGCCCTGACAGGGGACGGGGTAACTATGGCTACACCTTC.